The 14 T cell receptor beta chains below were found in one sample sequenced in a study of blood T cell repertoires in COVID-19. Clones were sequenced by immunoSEQ multiplex PCR, and TCRdb holds only the in-frame ones, with some missing. Of roughly 100,000 clones listed, 70% to 85% are singletons. Sequences were obtained from peripheral blood. The source is a man aged 70-80 years with acute or convalescent COVID-19.

The chain has TRBV9 and TRBJ1-5; D remains ambiguous. This CDR3 region has 15 residues. The germline CDR1 and CDR2 sequences are SGDLS and YYNGEE. V was cut by 0 bases and J by 7 bases, with 14 bases left in between. DNA for the CDR3: TGTGCCAGCAGCGTAGATGGGTTGGGAGTACAGCCCCAGCATTTT. Encoded protein: CASSVDGLGVQPQHF.

For the CDR3, the DNA is TGTGCCAGCAGCGGCGGACAGGGTTTGATTTCAGCCCAGCATTTT. Translation: CASSGGQGLISAQHF. The genes are TRBV7-2 and TRBJ1-5; the match to TRBD1 covers 8 bases. The CDR3 length is 15 residues. Trimming removed 5 bases from V and 11 bases from J; junction bases left unmatched: 14. Germline lookup yields CDR1 SGHTA and CDR2 FQGNSA.

The V gene is TRBV18, the J gene TRBJ1-6; D may be TRBD1 (5 bases). This CDR3 spans 13 amino acids. The germline V and J ends were trimmed by 2 bases and 8 bases, with 7 bases remaining between them. Germline lookup yields CDR1 KGHSH and CDR2 LQKENI. CDR3 coding DNA: TGTGCCAGCTCACCAACGGGGGATTCACCCCTCCACTTT. Protein: CASSPTGDSPLHF.

The chain joins TRBV6-6 to TRBJ2-1; TRBD2 might be the D (5 bases). Trimming shortened V by 6 bases and J by 5 bases, and 11 bases separated the two germline ends. Germline CDR1 MNHNY, CDR2 SVGAGI (reference sequence). CDR3 length: 13 residues. CDR3 sequence: CASSRTVDNEQFF. CDR3 DNA: TGTGCCAGCAGCCGGACTGTAGACAATGAGCAGTTCTTC.

V usage is TRBV4-1 and J usage is TRBJ1-1, with a tentative D call TRBD1 (5 bases). V lost 0 bases and J 8 bases, leaving 16 bases between the germline ends. This CDR3 is built from 15 residues. CDR1 is MGHRA, CDR2 YSYEKL, per germline. CDR3 bases: TGCGCCAGCAGCCAAGATAGGGCAGGGCAGGTCGAAGCTTTCTTT. Protein sequence: CASSQDRAGQVEAFF.

The chain carries TRBV7-9 and TRBJ1-6; 7 positions match TRBD1. From germline, CDR1 is SEHNR and CDR2 FQNEAQ (reference sequence). V lost 4 bases and J lost 5; bases outside the gene matches: 2. The CDR3 runs 14 residues. CDR3 loop: CASSWDSNNSPLHF. CDR3 nucleotide sequence: TGTGCCAGCAGCTGGGACAGTAATAATTCACCCCTCCACTTT.

The genes are TRBV12-5 and TRBJ2-1; 9 bases line up with TRBD1. CDR3 length: 17 residues. Germline V gene data show CDR1 as LGHNT and CDR2 as FRNRAP. Trimming cost V 6 bases and J 3 bases; bases outside gene matches: 12. The CDR3 DNA reads as TGTGCTAGTGGCTCCCCCGAGGGGACAGGGAACTACAATGAGCAGTTCTTC. Its translation is CASGSPEGTGNYNEQFF.

This clone turned up a few times. The CDR3 coding sequence is TGTGCCAGCAGCCAGAGGACAGGCGCTAATGAAAAACTGTTTTTT. Translated: CASSQRTGANEKLFF. V is TRBV14 and J is TRBJ1-4; TRBD1 matches 7 bases. Trimming at V came to 3 bases and at J to 3 bases, leaving 4 bases not matched to a gene. This CDR3 spans 15 amino acids. Per germline, CDR1 SGHDN and CDR2 FVKESK.

As concerns this clone: The germline gene is not matched at one end of the junction; a read error may be the cause. This chain connects TRBV7-7 to TRBJ2-1; D unresolved. The CDR3 runs 15 residues. The germline V gene encodes CDR1 SSHAT and CDR2 FNYEAQ (reference sequence). The CDR3 protein is CASSLEPESYNEQFF. The CDR3 nucleotides are TGTGCTAGCAGCTTAGAGCCGGAGTCCTACAATGAGCAGTTCTTC.

This clone has a single count. The J gene is TRBJ2-1, the V gene TRBV11-2, with 8 bases identical to TRBD2. The CDR3 contains 16 residues. Germline loops: CDR1 SGHAT, CDR2 FQNNGV. V lost 4 bases, J lost 8 bases, and 13 bases stayed unmatched. For the CDR3, the DNA is TGTGCCAGCAGCTCCAGAGCCGGGGGGGATTTGTATGAGCAGTTCTTC. Protein product: CASSSRAGGDLYEQFF.

The V and J genes are TRBV30 and TRBJ1-5, with D tentatively TRBD1 (5 bases). Germline V gives CDR1 GTSNPN, CDR2 SVGIG (reference sequence). The CDR3 contains 14 residues. V shed 2 bases and J shed 0 bases, with 8 bases lying between them. The CDR3 protein is CAWSSTDSNQPQHF. As DNA, the CDR3 is TGTGCCTGGAGTTCGACAGATAGCAATCAGCCCCAGCATTTT.

The chain is built from TRBV30 and TRBJ2-7; D is unclear. This CDR3 is built from 12 residues. Trimming took off 4 bases at V and 0 bases at J, with 7 bases between the two ends. Germline CDR1 and CDR2: GTSNPN and SVGIG (reference sequence). The CDR3 is CAWMISSYEQYF. The CDR3, as DNA: TGTGCCTGGATGATTAGCTCCTACGAGCAGTACTTC.

V usage is TRBV5-4 and J usage is TRBJ1-2; TRBD1 agrees at 7 bases. Germline CDR1 is SGHNT and CDR2 is YYREEE (reference sequence). The V segment lost 3 bases and the J segment 7 bases; nucleotides outside the gene matches: 15. The CDR3 is 16 residues long. The CDR3 region has the DNA TGTGCCAGCAGCTCACGACAGACAGGGTTGGCTCGTGGCTACACCTTC. Its protein is CASSSRQTGLARGYTF.

The V and J genes are TRBV15 and TRBJ2-3; TRBD1 might be the D (7 bases). With 1 base removed from V and 4 bases from J, the gap between germline ends came to 12 bases. Germline-derived CDR1 and CDR2 are LNHNV and YYDKDF (reference sequence). CDR3 length equals 15 residues. The CDR3 DNA reads TGTGCCACCAGCAGAGTCGACAGGGAGGCAGATACGCAGTATTTT. Translating gives CATSRVDREADTQYF.